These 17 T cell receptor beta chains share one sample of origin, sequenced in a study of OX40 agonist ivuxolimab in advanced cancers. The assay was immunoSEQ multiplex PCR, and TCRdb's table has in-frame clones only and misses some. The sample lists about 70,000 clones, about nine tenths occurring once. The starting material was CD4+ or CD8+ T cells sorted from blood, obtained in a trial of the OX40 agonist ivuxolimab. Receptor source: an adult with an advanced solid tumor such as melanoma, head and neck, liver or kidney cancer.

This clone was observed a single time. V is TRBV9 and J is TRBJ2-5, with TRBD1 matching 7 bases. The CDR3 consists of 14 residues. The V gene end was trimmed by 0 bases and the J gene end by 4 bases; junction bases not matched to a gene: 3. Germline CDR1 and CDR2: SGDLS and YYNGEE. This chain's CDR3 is CASSVGAGGETQYF. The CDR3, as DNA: TGTGCCAGCAGCGTAGGGGCAGGGGGAGAGACCCAGTACTTC.

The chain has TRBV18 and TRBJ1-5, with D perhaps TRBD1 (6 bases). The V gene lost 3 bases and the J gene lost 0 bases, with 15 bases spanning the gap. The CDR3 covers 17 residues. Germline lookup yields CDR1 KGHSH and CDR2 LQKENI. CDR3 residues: CASSPKADSHSNQPQHF. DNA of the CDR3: TGTGCCAGCTCACCGAAGGCGGACAGCCATAGCAATCAGCCCCAGCATTTT.

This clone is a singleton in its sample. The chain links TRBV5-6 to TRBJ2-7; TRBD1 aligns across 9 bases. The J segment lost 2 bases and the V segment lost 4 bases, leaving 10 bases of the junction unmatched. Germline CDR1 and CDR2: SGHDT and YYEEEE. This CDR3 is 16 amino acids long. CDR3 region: CASSLLGTGRAYEQYF. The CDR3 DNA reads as TGTGCCAGCAGCCTCCTCGGGACAGGGCGAGCCTACGAGCAGTACTTC.

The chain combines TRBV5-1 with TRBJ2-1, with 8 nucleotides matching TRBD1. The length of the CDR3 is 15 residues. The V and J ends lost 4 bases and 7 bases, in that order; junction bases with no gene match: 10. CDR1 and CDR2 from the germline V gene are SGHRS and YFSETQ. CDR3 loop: CASSLTTGVGNEQFF. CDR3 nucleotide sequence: TGCGCCAGCAGCCTAACGACAGGGGTGGGTAATGAGCAGTTCTTC.

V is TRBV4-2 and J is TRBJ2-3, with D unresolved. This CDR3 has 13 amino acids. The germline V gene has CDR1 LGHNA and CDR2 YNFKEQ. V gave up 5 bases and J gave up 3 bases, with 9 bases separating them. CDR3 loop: CASSREVTDTQYF. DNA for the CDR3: TGTGCCAGCAGCAGAGAAGTGACAGATACGCAGTATTTT.

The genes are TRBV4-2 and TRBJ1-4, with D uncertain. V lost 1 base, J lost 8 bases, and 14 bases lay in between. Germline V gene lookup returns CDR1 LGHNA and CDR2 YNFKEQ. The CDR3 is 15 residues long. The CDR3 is CASSQGAPHREKLFF. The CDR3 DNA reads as TGTGCCAGCAGCCAAGGTGCCCCTCACCGGGAAAAACTGTTTTTT.

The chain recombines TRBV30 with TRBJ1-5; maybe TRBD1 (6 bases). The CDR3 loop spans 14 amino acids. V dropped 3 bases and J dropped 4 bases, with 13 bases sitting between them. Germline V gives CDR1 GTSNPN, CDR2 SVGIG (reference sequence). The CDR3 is CAWSGGGGNQPQHF. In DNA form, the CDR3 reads TGTGCCTGGAGCGGGGGGGGCGGAAATCAGCCCCAGCATTTT.

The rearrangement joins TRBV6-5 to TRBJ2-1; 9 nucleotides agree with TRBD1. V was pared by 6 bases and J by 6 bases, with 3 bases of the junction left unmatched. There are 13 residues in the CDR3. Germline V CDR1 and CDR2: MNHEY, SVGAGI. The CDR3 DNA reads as TGTGCCAGCAGGAAGACAGGGGGCAATGAGCAGTTCTTC. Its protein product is CASRKTGGNEQFF.

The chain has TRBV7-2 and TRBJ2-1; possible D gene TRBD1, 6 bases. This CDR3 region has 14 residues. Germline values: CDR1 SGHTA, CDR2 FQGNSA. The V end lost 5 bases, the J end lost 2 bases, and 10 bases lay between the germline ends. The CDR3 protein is CASSSGQTYNEQFF. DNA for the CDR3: TGTGCCAGCAGCAGCGGACAGACCTACAATGAGCAGTTCTTC.

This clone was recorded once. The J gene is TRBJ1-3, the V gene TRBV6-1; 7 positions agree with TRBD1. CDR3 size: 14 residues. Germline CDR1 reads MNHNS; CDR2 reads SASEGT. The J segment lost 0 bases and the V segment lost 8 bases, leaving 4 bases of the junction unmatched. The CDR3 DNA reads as TGTGCCAGCGGGGACAGCTTCTCTGGAAACACCATATATTTT. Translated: CASGDSFSGNTIYF.

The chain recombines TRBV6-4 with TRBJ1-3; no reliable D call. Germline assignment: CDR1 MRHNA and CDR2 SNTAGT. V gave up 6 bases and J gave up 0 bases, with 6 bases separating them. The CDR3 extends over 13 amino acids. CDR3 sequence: CASRRRSGNTIYF. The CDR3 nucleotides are TGTGCCAGCAGGAGGCGCTCTGGAAACACCATATATTTT.

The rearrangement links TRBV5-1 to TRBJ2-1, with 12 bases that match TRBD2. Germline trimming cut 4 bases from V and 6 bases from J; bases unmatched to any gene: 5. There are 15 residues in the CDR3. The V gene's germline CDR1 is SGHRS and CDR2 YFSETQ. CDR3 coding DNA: TGCGCCAGCAGCCCTGGACTAGCGGGGCCCAATGAGCAGTTCTTC. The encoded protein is CASSPGLAGPNEQFF. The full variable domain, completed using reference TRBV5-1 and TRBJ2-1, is KAGVTQTPRYLIKTRGQQVTLSCSPISGHRSVSWYQQTPGQGLQFLFEYFSETQRNKGNFPGRFSGRQFSNSRSEMNVSTLELGDSALYLCASSPGLAGPNEQFFGPGTRLTVL.

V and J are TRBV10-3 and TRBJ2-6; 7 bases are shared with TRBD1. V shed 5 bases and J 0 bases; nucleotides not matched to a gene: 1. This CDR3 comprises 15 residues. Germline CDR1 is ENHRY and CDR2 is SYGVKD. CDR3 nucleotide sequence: TGTGCCATCAGTTCAGGGGGCTCTGGGGCCAACGTCCTGACTTTC. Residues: CAISSGGSGANVLTF.

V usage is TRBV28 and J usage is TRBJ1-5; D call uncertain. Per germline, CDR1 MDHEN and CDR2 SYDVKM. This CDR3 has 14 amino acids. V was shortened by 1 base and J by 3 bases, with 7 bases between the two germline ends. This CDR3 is CASSLSEINQPQHF. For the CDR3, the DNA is TGTGCCAGCAGTTTATCAGAGATCAATCAGCCCCAGCATTTT.

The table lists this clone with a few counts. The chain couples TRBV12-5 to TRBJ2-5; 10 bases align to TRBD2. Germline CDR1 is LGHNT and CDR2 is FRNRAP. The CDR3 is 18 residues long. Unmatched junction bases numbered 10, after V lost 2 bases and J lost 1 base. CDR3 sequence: CASGLTTPGLAFQETQYF. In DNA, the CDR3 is TGTGCTAGTGGTTTGACGACGCCGGGACTAGCGTTCCAAGAGACCCAGTACTTC. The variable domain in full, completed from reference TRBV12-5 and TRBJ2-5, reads DARVTQTPRHKVTEMGQEVTMRCQPILGHNTVFWYRQTMMQGLELLAYFRNRAPLDDSGMPKDRFSAEMPDATLATLKIQPSEPRDSAVYFCASGLTTPGLAFQETQYFGPGTRLLVL.

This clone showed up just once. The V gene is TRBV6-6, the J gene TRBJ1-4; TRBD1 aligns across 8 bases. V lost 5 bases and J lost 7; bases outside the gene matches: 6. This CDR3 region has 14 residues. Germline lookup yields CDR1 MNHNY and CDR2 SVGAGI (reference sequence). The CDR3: CASSPRGLGEKLFF. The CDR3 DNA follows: TGTGCCAGCAGTCCCAGGGGGCTCGGTGAAAAACTGTTTTTT.

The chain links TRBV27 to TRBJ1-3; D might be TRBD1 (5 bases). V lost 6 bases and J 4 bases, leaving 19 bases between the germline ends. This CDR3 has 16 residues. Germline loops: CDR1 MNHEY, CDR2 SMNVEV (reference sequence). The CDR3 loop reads CASSQNSGHSGNTIYF. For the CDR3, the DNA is TGTGCCAGCAGCCAGAATTCAGGGCATTCAGGAAACACCATATATTTT.